The 11 T cell receptor beta chains below were found in one sample sequenced in a study of blood T cell repertoires in COVID-19. TCRdb's copy holds only in-frame clones and misses some; the assay was immunoSEQ multiplex PCR. The sample carries about 220,000 clones, roughly 80% recorded once. Specimen: PBMCs or T cells enriched from blood (not recorded which). Receptor source: a woman aged 40 to 50 with acute COVID-19.

The rearrangement uses TRBV28 and TRBJ2-5; 13 bases agree with TRBD2. V shed 6 bases and J 5 bases; nucleotides not matched to a gene: 6. CDR3 size: 15 residues. Germline V gene data show CDR1 as MDHEN and CDR2 as SYDVKM. CDR3 amino acids: CASSPGLAGSETQYF. CDR3 DNA: TGTGCCAGCAGCCCGGGACTAGCGGGATCGGAGACCCAGTACTTC.

V gene TRBV28 combines with J gene TRBJ2-1; TRBD2 agrees at 9 bases. With 5 bases clipped from V and 6 bases from J, the junction kept 8 bases outside the gene matches. From germline, CDR1 is MDHEN and CDR2 SYDVKM. The CDR3 runs to 15 residues. CDR3 sequence reads: CASSTPGLATNEQFF. Here the CDR3 DNA reads TGTGCCAGCAGTACTCCGGGACTAGCAACCAATGAGCAGTTCTTC.

This clone appeared a single time. The chain has TRBV29-1 and TRBJ1-1, with 9 positions matching TRBD1. The CDR3 has 13 amino acids. Trimming took 3 bases from V and 6 from J; bases not matched to a gene: 5. The germline V gene encodes CDR1 SQVTM and CDR2 ANQGSEA. CDR3 nucleotides: TGCAGCGTTGACGGGGACAGGGCATCTGAAGCTTTCTTT. As protein: CSVDGDRASEAFF.

The chain joins TRBV4-1 to TRBJ2-2, with a weak D call TRBD2 (6 bases). Trimming cost V 0 bases and J 7 bases, with 9 bases left between them. This CDR3 spans 14 amino acids. CDR1 is MGHRA, CDR2 YSYEKL, per germline. CDR3 in DNA: TGCGCCAGCAGCCAAGATCGGGGGAACGGGGAGCTGTTTTTT. Amino acids: CASSQDRGNGELFF.

In its sample, this clone was seen a few times. The chain carries TRBV4-2 and TRBJ2-3; 11 nucleotides align to TRBD1. V dropped 1 base and J dropped 4; count of bases not matched to a gene: 1. The CDR3 spans 15 residues. Germline lookup yields CDR1 LGHNA and CDR2 YNFKEQ. In DNA, the CDR3 is TGTGCCAGCAGCCAAGGGACAGGGGGCCCAGATACGCAGTATTTT. Translated: CASSQGTGGPDTQYF.

The chain has TRBV2 and TRBJ2-5; perhaps TRBD1 as D (5 bases). The germline gives CDR1 SNHLY, CDR2 FYNNEI. There are 17 residues in the CDR3. Trimming removed 1 base at V and 3 bases at J, with 18 bases between. The CDR3 DNA follows: TGTGCCAGCAGTGAAGGGGGCTCACCAAAGGTGGAAGAGACCCAGTACTTC. Translated, it gives CASSEGGSPKVEETQYF.

The CDR3 loop reads CASSFTGGDSPLHF. CDR3 in DNA: TGTGCCAGCAGTTTCACAGGGGGGGATTCACCCCTCCACTTT. V is TRBV6-5 and J is TRBJ1-6; 8 positions match TRBD1. The CDR3 sequence is 14 residues long. With 4 bases clipped from V and 8 bases from J, the junction kept 4 bases outside the gene matches. Per the germline V gene, CDR1 is MNHEY and CDR2 is SVGAGI.

The V call is TRBV14, the J call TRBJ2-7; the D gene is possibly TRBD1 (5 bases). There are 14 residues in the CDR3. Germline CDR1 is SGHDN and CDR2 is FVKESK. With 2 bases removed from V and 5 bases from J, the gap between germline ends came to 13 bases. CDR3 sequence reads: CASSQYQGPNEQYF. The CDR3 DNA reads as TGTGCCAGCAGCCAATATCAGGGTCCCAACGAGCAGTACTTC.

The gene calls are TRBV19 and TRBJ2-7; 11 nucleotides line up with TRBD1. The V and J ends lost 5 bases and 8 bases, in that order; junction bases with no gene match: 11. The CDR3 runs 15 residues. Germline CDR1 LNHDA, CDR2 SQIVND (reference sequence). CDR3: CASSATGTGGTKQYF. The CDR3 nucleotides read TGTGCCAGTAGTGCCACCGGGACAGGGGGAACAAAGCAGTACTTC.

The chain is built from TRBV29-1 and TRBJ2-1, with TRBD1 matching over 7 bases. This CDR3 is 14 amino acids long. V lost 6 bases to trimming and J lost 7 bases; unmatched junction nucleotides: 12. Germline V gene lookup returns CDR1 SQVTM and CDR2 ANQGSEA. The CDR3 nucleotides are TGCAGCGTACTCAGGACAGGATACAGGAATGAGCAGTTCTTC. It yields the protein CSVLRTGYRNEQFF.

The genes are TRBV6-5 and TRBJ1-1; D may be TRBD1 (6 bases). In germline, CDR1 is MNHEY, CDR2 SVGAGI. V lost 0 bases and J 5 bases, leaving 13 bases between the germline ends. CDR3 length: 15 residues. The CDR3 sequence is CASSYSIWGQTEAFF. The CDR3 nucleotides are TGTGCCAGCAGTTACTCGATCTGGGGGCAGACTGAAGCTTTCTTT.